This entry describes one T cell receptor beta chain. Its antigen is unidentified. Germline V gives CDR1 SGDLS, CDR2 YYNGEE. J gave up 4 bases and V 0 bases, and 3 bases lay outside the gene matches. This CDR3 has 15 residues. Data came from immunoSEQ multiplex PCR; TCRdb stores just in-frame clones and leaves some out. This table holds some 130,000 clones, roughly 79% found once. This sample stems from a study of cytomegalovirus exposure and HLA in healthy donors. Findings and limits, study-wide: Reports described diagnosis of cytomegalovirus status by the classifier as highly specific and sensitive. In vitro checks showed that a few CMV-associated chains really do target CMV antigens. The listing of 150 to 200 TCR beta chains classed them as cytomegalovirus-associated.

The chain joins TRBV9 to TRBJ2-3, with 9 nucleotides matching TRBD2. Material for sequencing was PBMCs. The sequence came from a young man in good health and CMV-seropositive. CDR3 nucleotides: TGTGCCAGCAGCGTAGTGGGCGGGAGGGCAGATACGCAGTATTTT. The encoded protein is CASSVVGGRADTQYF.